The next 20 T cell receptor beta chains were all read from a single sample in a study of control samples from healthy donors and cancer patients. Repertoires were generated with immunoSEQ multiplex PCR, while TCRdb's copy carries only in-frame clones and drops some. The sample contains 45,000 to 60,000 clones, 80% of which appear only once. Sequenced input: blood. These receptors originate from a man aged 70-80 years in good health.

This clone was observed a handful of times. The chain couples TRBV28 to TRBJ2-5; the match to TRBD1 covers 8 bases. J lost 5 bases, V lost 1 base, and 21 bases had no gene match. CDR1 MDHEN and CDR2 SYDVKM come from the germline V gene. This CDR3 region has 20 residues. The CDR3 sequence is CASSLFPTGGIGLGWETQYF. The CDR3 nucleotides read TGTGCCAGCAGTTTATTCCCTACAGGGGGGATTGGTTTGGGATGGGAGACCCAGTACTTC. Together with reference TRBV28 and TRBJ2-5, the CDR3 gives the full variable domain: DVKVTQSSRYLVKRTGEKVFLECVQDMDHENMFWYRQDPGLGLRLIYFSYDVKMKEKGDIPEGYSVSREKKERFSLILESASTNQTSMYLCASSLFPTGGIGLGWETQYFGPGTRLLVL.

The chain employs TRBV19 and TRBJ1-5; perhaps TRBD1 as D (5 bases). This CDR3 region has 13 residues. With 6 bases removed from V and 3 bases from J, the gap between germline ends came to 9 bases. Germline V gene sequence: CDR1 LNHDA, CDR2 SQIVND (reference sequence). In nucleotides, the CDR3 is TGTGCCAGTAGGGGCAGGGACAATCAGCCCCAGCATTTT. Encoded protein: CASRGRDNQPQHF.

The chain joins TRBV30 to TRBJ2-3; the D gene could be TRBD1 or TRBD2 (5 bases each). The CDR3 extends over 15 amino acids. CDR1 is GTSNPN and CDR2 is SVGIG in the germline V gene (reference sequence). V lost 1 base and J lost 4, with 15 bases in between. The CDR3 loop is CAWSDGTAEADTQYF. CDR3 bases: TGTGCCTGGAGTGACGGGACCGCGGAGGCAGATACGCAGTATTTT.

V usage is TRBV5-1 and J usage is TRBJ1-1, with 7 bases that match TRBD1. CDR3 length: 14 residues. CDR1 SGHRS and CDR2 YFSETQ come from the germline V gene. The V gene end was trimmed by 7 bases and the J gene end by 1 base; junction bases not matched to a gene: 7. CDR3 in DNA: TGCGCCAGCCAAGCAGGGGGTTGGAACACTGAAGCTTTCTTT. Translation: CASQAGGWNTEAFF. Filled out from reference TRBV5-1 and TRBJ1-1, the complete variable domain reads KAGVTQTPRYLIKTRGQQVTLSCSPISGHRSVSWYQQTPGQGLQFLFEYFSETQRNKGNFPGRFSGRQFSNSRSEMNVSTLELGDSALYLCASQAGGWNTEAFFGQGTRLTVV.

This chain links TRBV28 with TRBJ1-5; D is unresolved. The CDR3 runs to 13 residues. The V gene lost 6 bases and the J gene lost 0 bases, with 6 bases spanning the gap. Germline V lookup: CDR1 MDHEN, CDR2 SYDVKM. The CDR3 DNA follows: TGTGCCAGCAGCCCGTATAGCAATCAGCCCCAGCATTTT. As protein: CASSPYSNQPQHF.

The chain combines TRBV29-1 with TRBJ2-1, with D maybe TRBD1 (6 bases). Looked up from germline, CDR1 is SQVTM and CDR2 is ANQGSEA. CDR3 length: 14 residues. Trimming removed 4 bases from V and 6 bases from J, with 16 bases in between. The DNA for the CDR3 is TGCAGCGTTGTAAGGTCAGGGGTAGGCAATGAGCAGTTCTTC. Translating gives CSVVRSGVGNEQFF.

The rearrangement links TRBV5-4 to TRBJ2-3; the match to TRBD2 covers 9 bases. The CDR3 has 15 residues. Germline assignment: CDR1 SGHNT and CDR2 YYREEE (reference sequence). The V segment lost 10 bases and the J segment 1 base; nucleotides outside the gene matches: 10. CDR3 nucleotide sequence: TGTGCCCTGGCTTCGGCTAGCGGGGGCACAGATACGCAGTATTTT. Residues: CALASASGGTDTQYF.

The chain links TRBV11-3 to TRBJ2-7, with D possibly matching TRBD2 (5 bases). Germline V gene data show CDR1 as SGHNT and CDR2 as YENEEA. V shed 3 bases and J shed 2 bases, with 8 bases lying between them. This CDR3 comprises 13 residues. This chain's CDR3 is CASSLGGPYEQYF. The CDR3 region has the DNA TGTGCCAGCAGCTTGGGCGGGCCCTACGAGCAGTACTTC.

The chain couples TRBV20-1 to TRBJ2-7; no firm D call. Deletions cut 4 bases from V and 3 bases from J, with 7 bases between. CDR3 length: 11 amino acids. CDR1 and CDR2 (germline): DFQATT, SNEGSKA (reference sequence). CDR3 nucleotide sequence: TGCAGTGCTACCAACAGCTACGAGCAGTACTTC. Translation: CSATNSYEQYF.

The count of this clone is one. This sequence joins TRBV28 and TRBJ1-5; 10 bases are a match to TRBD1. The CDR3 has 15 amino acids. Trimming took 6 bases from V and 7 from J; bases not matched to a gene: 9. Looked up from germline, CDR1 is MDHEN and CDR2 is SYDVKM. The CDR3 region has the DNA TGTGCCAGCAGCTTACCGGACAGGGGGGACCAGCCCCAGCATTTT. Translating gives CASSLPDRGDQPQHF.

CDR3 loop: CASSLGRASTDTQYF. DNA for the CDR3: TGTGCCAGCAGCTTGGGGCGGGCTAGCACAGATACGCAGTATTTT. The chain joins TRBV5-4 to TRBJ2-3; the D gene is possibly TRBD2 (5 bases). This CDR3 comprises 15 residues. CDR1 and CDR2 (germline): SGHNT, YYREEE (reference sequence). V was trimmed by 0 bases and J by 0 bases, leaving 8 bases between them.

The chain recombines TRBV18 with TRBJ1-4, with 8 bases lining up with TRBD1. Germline CDR1 reads KGHSH; CDR2 reads LQKENI. Trimming removed 3 bases from V and 7 bases from J; junction bases left unmatched: 7. The CDR3 contains 15 residues. Here the CDR3 reads CASSPTTGGSEKLFF. The CDR3 DNA follows: TGTGCCAGCTCACCGACTACAGGGGGGAGTGAAAAACTGTTTTTT.

This clone was seen a single time. V is TRBV28 and J is TRBJ2-2; 11 nucleotides match TRBD2. The CDR3 consists of 15 residues. Germline CDR1 and CDR2: MDHEN and SYDVKM. The ends lost 3 bases at V and 9 bases at J; junction bases unmatched: 6. As DNA, the CDR3 is TGTGCCAGCAGTTTGAGTAGCGGGGGGGCCTGGGAGCTGTTTTTT. Residues: CASSLSSGGAWELFF.

The chain has TRBV5-4 and TRBJ1-1; TRBD1 is a possible D gene (5 bases). Germline CDR1 reads SGHNT; CDR2 reads YYREEE (reference sequence). Trimming pared 6 bases from V and 1 base from J, leaving 16 bases between. The CDR3 is 15 residues long. In nucleotides, the CDR3 is TGTGCCAGCACCTACCGAACAGGTGGGAACACTGAAGCTTTCTTT. This sequence encodes CASTYRTGGNTEAFF. Variable domain in full (rest from reference TRBV5-4 and TRBJ1-1): ETGVTQSPTHLIKTRGQQVTLRCSSQSGHNTVSWYQQALGQGPQFIFQYYREEENGRGNFPPRFSGLQFPNYSSELNVNALELDDSALYLCASTYRTGGNTEAFFGQGTRLTVV.

The chain couples TRBV28 to TRBJ2-7; unclear D gene. The germline V and J ends were trimmed by 2 bases and 9 bases, with 20 bases remaining between them. Germline loops: CDR1 MDHEN, CDR2 SYDVKM. This CDR3 has 15 residues. CDR3 nucleotides: TGTGCCAGCAGTTTAATGGGCCACCACTCCGGCGGGCAGTACTTC. Protein sequence: CASSLMGHHSGGQYF.

J is TRBJ2-1 and V is TRBV5-1; D unresolved. Germline CDR1 is SGHRS and CDR2 is YFSETQ. CDR3 length: 14 residues. V was pared by 0 bases and J by 10 bases, with 14 bases between. DNA for the CDR3: TGCGCCAGCAGCTTGGCAGTCACGAGGTTGGAGCAGTTCTTC. It is translated as CASSLAVTRLEQFF.

The rearrangement links TRBV5-1 to TRBJ2-3; 10 nucleotides line up with TRBD1. Germline values: CDR1 SGHRS, CDR2 YFSETQ. Trimming removed 4 bases from V and 3 bases from J; junction bases left unmatched: 5. The CDR3 runs to 15 residues. CDR3 coding DNA: TGCGCCAGCAGCACAGGGACAGGGGCAACAGATACGCAGTATTTT. Protein sequence: CASSTGTGATDTQYF.

In its sample, this clone was seen a few times. CDR3 amino acids: CASSLEKLSFFGHYEQYF. In DNA, the CDR3 is TGTGCCAGCAGTTTAGAGAAGCTTTCGTTTTTCGGACACTACGAGCAGTACTTC. The chain has TRBV28 and TRBJ2-7; the D gene is possibly TRBD1 (5 bases). Germline-derived CDR1 and CDR2 are MDHEN and SYDVKM. This CDR3 contains 18 residues. Trimming shortened V by 2 bases and J by 3 bases, and 23 bases separated the two germline ends.

The chain has TRBV1 and TRBJ2-6. TRBV1 is marked as a pseudogene. CDR3 length equals 18 residues. The CDR3 spells CTSSQESGSGSGANVLTF. The CDR3 DNA reads as TGCACCAGCAGCCAAGAGTCAGGTTCCGGGTCAGGGGCCAACGTCCTGACTTTC.

The gene calls are TRBV5-1 and TRBJ2-5, with D tentatively TRBD1 or TRBD2 (5 bases each). Trimming left V 2 bases short and J 2 bases short, with 10 bases between. This CDR3 region has 14 residues. Germline V gives CDR1 SGHRS, CDR2 YFSETQ. Written as DNA, the CDR3 is TGCGCCAGCAGCTTAATATGGGGGCAAGAGACCCAGTACTTC. As protein: CASSLIWGQETQYF.